This TCR beta chain emerged from a study of cytomegalovirus exposure and HLA in healthy donors. The data were produced by immunoSEQ multiplex PCR, yet TCRdb's version contains in-frame clones alone and is incomplete. In the table there are 250,000 to 400,000 clones, around 90% of which are singletons. With V trimmed by 5 bases and J by 0 bases, 13 bases remained unmatched. This CDR3 is 19 amino acids long. Germline CDR1 is SEHNR and CDR2 is FQNEAQ (reference sequence). The clonotype was recovered from a man aged 25-45 years in good health and CMV-seronegative. The chain joins TRBV7-9 to TRBJ2-7, with 13 bases aligning to TRBD2. The sequenced sample was PBMCs. The CDR3 DNA reads TGTGCCAGCAGCGCTCCCCCGGGACTAGCGGGGAAGAGCTCCTACGAGCAGTACTTC. Amino acids: CASSAPPGLAGKSSYEQYF. The full variable domain, rest sourced from reference TRBV7-9 and TRBJ2-7, is DTGVSQNPRHKITKRGQNVTFRCDPISEHNRLYWYRQTLGQGPEFLTYFQNEAQLEKSRLLSDRFSAERPKGSFSTLEIQRTEQGDSAMYLCASSAPPGLAGKSSYEQYFGPGTRLTVT.